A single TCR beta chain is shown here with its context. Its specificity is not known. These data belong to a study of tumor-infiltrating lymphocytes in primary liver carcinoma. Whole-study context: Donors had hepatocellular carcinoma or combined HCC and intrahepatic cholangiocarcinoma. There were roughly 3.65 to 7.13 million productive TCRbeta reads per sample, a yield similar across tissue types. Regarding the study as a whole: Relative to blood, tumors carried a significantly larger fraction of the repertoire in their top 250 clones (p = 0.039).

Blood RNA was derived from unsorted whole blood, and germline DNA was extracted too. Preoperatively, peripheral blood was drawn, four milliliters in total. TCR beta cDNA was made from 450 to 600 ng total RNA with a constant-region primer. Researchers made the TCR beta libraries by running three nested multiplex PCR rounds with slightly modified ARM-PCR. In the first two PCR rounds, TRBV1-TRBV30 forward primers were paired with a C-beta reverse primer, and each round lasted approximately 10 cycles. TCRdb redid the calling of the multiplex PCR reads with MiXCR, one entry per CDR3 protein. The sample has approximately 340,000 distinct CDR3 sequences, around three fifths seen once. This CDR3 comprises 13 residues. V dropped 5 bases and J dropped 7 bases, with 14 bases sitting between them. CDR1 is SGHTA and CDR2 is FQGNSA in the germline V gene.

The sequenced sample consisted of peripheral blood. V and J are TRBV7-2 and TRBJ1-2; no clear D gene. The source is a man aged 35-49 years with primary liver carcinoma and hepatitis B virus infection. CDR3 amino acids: CASSPYRLSGYTF. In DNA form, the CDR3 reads TGTGCCAGCAGCCCTTATAGGCTCTCTGGCTACACCTTC.